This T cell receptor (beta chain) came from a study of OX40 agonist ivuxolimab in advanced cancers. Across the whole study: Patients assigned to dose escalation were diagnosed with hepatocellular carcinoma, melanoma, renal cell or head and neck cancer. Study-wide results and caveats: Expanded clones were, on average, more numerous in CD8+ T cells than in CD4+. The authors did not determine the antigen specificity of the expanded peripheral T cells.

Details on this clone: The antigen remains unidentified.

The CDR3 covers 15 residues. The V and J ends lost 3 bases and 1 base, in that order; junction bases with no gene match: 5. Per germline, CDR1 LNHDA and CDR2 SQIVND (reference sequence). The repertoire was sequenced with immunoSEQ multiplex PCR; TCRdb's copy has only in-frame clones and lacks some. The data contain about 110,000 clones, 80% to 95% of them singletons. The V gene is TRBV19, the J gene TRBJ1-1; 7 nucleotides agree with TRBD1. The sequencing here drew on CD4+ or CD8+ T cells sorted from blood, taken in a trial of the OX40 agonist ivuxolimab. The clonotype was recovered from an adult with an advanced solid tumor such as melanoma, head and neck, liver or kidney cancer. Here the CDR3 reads CASSIQGTANTEAFF. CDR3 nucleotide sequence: TGTGCCAGTAGTATCCAGGGGACAGCGAACACTGAAGCTTTCTTT.